The clone carrying this TCR beta chain was observed a handful of times. These data come from a study of T cells in Graves' hyperthyroidism and ophthalmopathy. J gave up 4 bases and V 7 bases, and 11 bases lay outside the gene matches. The germline V gene has CDR1 DFQATT and CDR2 SNEGSKA (reference sequence). This CDR3 spans 15 amino acids. Individuals with ophthalmopathy presented a Clinical Activity Score of at least 3, a NOSPECS grade of at least 4 and a duration under 3 months. Template material for amplifying TCR beta CDR3 regions consisted of RNA transcripts. The study used the HTBI primer set for a first-round RT-PCR of the TCR CDR3. TCRdb fed the multiplex PCR reads into MiXCR, producing one record per CDR3 protein. The sample comprises 500,000 or so distinct CDR3 sequences, more than 15% of which are singletons, and 17% rests with the top ten.

The rearrangement links TRBV20-1 to TRBJ2-3; TRBD2 agrees at 10 bases. Sequences were obtained from blood. This sequence was found in a woman aged 18-29 years with Graves' ophthalmopathy. CDR3 amino acids: CSETASGSLADTQYF. The CDR3 region has the DNA TGCAGTGAGACCGCTAGCGGGAGTTTGGCAGATACGCAGTATTTT.